The entry below gives a single T cell receptor beta chain sequence along with its context. Many counts were recorded for this clonotype. This clone's antigen is unknown. Per-base qualities were not stored, and no clone one base away is much larger. This specimen belongs to a study of T-cell reconstitution after alpha-beta-depleted transplantation in children (dated by TCRdb to the mid-2010s). Regarding the research as a whole: Using TCR repertoire profiling, the study quantitatively followed how T-cell immune reconstitution unfolded in children after TCRalphabeta/CD19-depleted allogeneic hematopoietic cell transplantation.

CDR1 and CDR2 are drawn from the germline V gene (reference sequence): DFQATT, SNEGSKA. Taken from cysteine to phenylalanine, the CDR3 has 12 residues. The DNA shown is the 36-base CDR3, in frame from base 1. V and J are truncated by 1 base and 5 bases respectively, leaving an intervening sequence of 8 bases. Libraries were made using PCR. TCRdb shows the sequencer as Illumina HiSeq 2500. Molecular barcoding was employed in the preparation of TCR libraries, with unique molecular identifiers being used to normalize TCRbeta repertoire quantification. Through fastp at Q25 and MiXCR, TCRdb rebuilt clones from the public reads, retaining in-frame beta chains. Each entry is one CDR3 protein sequence, shown with its most common DNA and genes. The sample data list 300,000 to 400,000 distinct CDR3 sequences, and roughly 14% of these were observed just once. Together, the top ten hold about 4.5% of the sample.

Recombination connected TRBV20-1 to TRBJ2-5; the D gene is perhaps TRBD1 or TRBD2, as each covers 6 bases. This receptor was taken from a human donor who donated a stem cell graft to a child with Fanconi anemia. Sequences were derived from PBMCs, sampled from the stem cell graft. Here is the DNA: TGCAGTGCTAGAGTAGGGGGGGAGACCCAGTACTTC. Its translation is CSARVGGETQYF.